This is a list of T cell receptor beta chains from one sample in a study of blood T cells in healthy people across ages. MiXCR, applied by TCRdb to the 5' RACE reads, yields one record per CDR3 protein. The sample consists of roughly 1,800,000 distinct CDR3 sequences, roughly 50% of them appearing once. Material: blood. These TCRs come from a woman aged 40 to 55 in good health. Both conserved end residues are trimmed from each CDR3. Some rows have no size entry. The others give once, few or many, or a class for an expanded clone.

>TRBV2|TRBJ2-5|NA
ASSEEAPGTQY
>TRBV20-1|TRBJ2-6|NA
SVQRTSGANVLT
>TRBV27|TRBJ2-5|NA
ASSLDRGNDEQY
>TRBV4-3|TRBJ1-4|NA
ASSQNVGTTNEKLF
>TRBV6-2/TRBV6-3|TRBJ2-1|few
ASSYDPRGGTYNEQF
>TRBV28|TRBJ1-2|NA
ASSIFPQYGYT
>TRBV5-1|NA|once
ASSVDGKPYEQY
>TRBV27|TRBJ2-5|NA
ASSLRPPGTSGGAIETQY
>TRBV4-2|TRBJ2-5|few
ASSASRLQETQY
>TRBV4-2|TRBJ2-7|few
ASSQEGWVSYEQY
>TRBV7-8|TRBJ2-5|NA
ATAVGYVREQY
>TRBV12-3/TRBV12-4|TRBJ2-3|NA
ASSFMGAGTDTQY
>TRBV7-2|TRBJ2-5|NA
ASSLGMGQQQY
>TRBV6-5|TRBJ2-7|NA
ASRARSYEQY
>TRBV4-1|TRBJ2-7|few
ASSQDSSGRTYEQY
>TRBV27|TRBJ1-6|NA
ASSLSPQSNSPLH
>TRBV20-1|NA|few
SAPGHSGGPYEQY
>TRBV20-1|TRBJ2-1|NA
SAPARNRVYNEQF
>TRBV7-2|TRBJ2-7|NA
ASSLKATSYEQY
>TRBV20-1|TRBJ2-1|NA
SASRIAGGNNEQF
>TRBV7-2|TRBJ2-4|many
ASSFSPTGLNIQY
>TRBV7-8|TRBJ2-3|NA
ASSSQTGFGTDTQY
>TRBV14|TRBJ2-7|NA
ASSRWGVTGDYEQY
>TRBV6-2/TRBV6-3|TRBJ2-7|NA
ASSYSSGRPYYEQY
>TRBV3-1|TRBJ2-1|few
ASSPRLAGGNDNEQF
>TRBV19|TRBJ1-2|NA
ASRGTGKYYGYT
>TRBV28|TRBJ2-1|NA
ASSLGQHNEQF
>TRBV7-2|TRBJ2-3|few
ASRQGFADTQY
>TRBV2|TRBJ2-5|few
ASSEPVGFRETQY
>TRBV5-1|TRBJ2-1|NA
ASNYGGEQF
>TRBV12-3/TRBV12-4|TRBJ1-6|NA
ASSRTGDGNSPLH
>TRBV27|TRBJ2-5|NA
ASSWGVRRQETQY
>TRBV5-1|TRBJ2-1|NA
ASSSVGTSGGESYNEQF
>TRBV24-1|TRBJ2-1|once
ATSLRGTNNVQL
>TRBV5-1|TRBJ1-6|NA
ASSTSTPNSPLH
>TRBV27|TRBJ2-1|few
ASSLSSINEQF
>TRBV12-3/TRBV12-4|TRBJ1-4|few
ASSFWGATNEKLF
>TRBV7-2|TRBJ2-1|many
ASSSPGQASYNEQF
>TRBV29-1|TRBJ2-1|many
SVEGLAGSYNEQF
>TRBV20-1|NA|NA
SARPGQGMNEQY
>TRBV4-3|TRBJ2-7|NA
ASSQDMGTEQY
>TRBV18|TRBJ2-5|NA
ASSPPVGLAGKKETQY
>TRBV20-1|TRBJ2-3|few
SAWRRSTDTQY